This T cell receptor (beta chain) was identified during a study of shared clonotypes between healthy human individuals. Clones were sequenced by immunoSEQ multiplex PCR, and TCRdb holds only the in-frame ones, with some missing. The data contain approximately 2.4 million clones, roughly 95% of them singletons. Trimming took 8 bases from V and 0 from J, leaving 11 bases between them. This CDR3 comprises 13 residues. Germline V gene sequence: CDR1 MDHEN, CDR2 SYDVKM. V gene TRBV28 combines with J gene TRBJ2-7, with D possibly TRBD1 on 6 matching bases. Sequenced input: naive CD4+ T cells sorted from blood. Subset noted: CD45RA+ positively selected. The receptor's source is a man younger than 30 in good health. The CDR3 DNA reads TGTGCCAGCGACGGGACACCCTCCTACGAGCAGTACTTC. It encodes CASDGTPSYEQYF.